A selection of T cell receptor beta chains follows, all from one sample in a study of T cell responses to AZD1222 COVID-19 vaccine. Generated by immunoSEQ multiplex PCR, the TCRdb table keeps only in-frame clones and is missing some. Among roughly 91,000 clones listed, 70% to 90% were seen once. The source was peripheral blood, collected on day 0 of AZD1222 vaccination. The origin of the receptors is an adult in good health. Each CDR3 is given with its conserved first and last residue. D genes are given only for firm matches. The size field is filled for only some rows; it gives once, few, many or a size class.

TGTGCCAGCAGCTGGGACAGGGGGATCGATGAGCAGTTCTTC,CASSWDRGIDEQFF,TRBV9,-,TRBD1,TRBJ2-1
TGTGCCAGCAGTCCAAAAGGTGCGAACTCTGGAAACACCATATATTTT,CASSPKGANSGNTIYF,TRBV3-1/TRBV3-2,-,-,TRBJ1-3
TGTGCCAGCAGTTCCACCCCGGGACTAGCGAAGGTGGAGTACTTC,CASSSTPGLAKVEYF,TRBV27,-,TRBD2,TRBJ2-5
TGTGCCAGCAGCACCCACCGGCTAGTCGGGGATGAGCAGTTCTTC,CASSTHRLVGDEQFF,TRBV7-8,-,-,TRBJ2-1
TGTGCCAGCAGTTACCTAGGGAGGGGAGGTGATACTGAGCAGTTCTTC,CASSYLGRGGDTEQFF,TRBV27,-,TRBD2,TRBJ2-1
TGTGCCAGTAGTATTGGACGATGGGGCGGCACTGAAGCTTTCTTT,CASSIGRWGGTEAFF,TRBV19,-,-,TRBJ1-1
TGTGCCTGGAACTTAGGAGTGACTAGCGCTGCAGATACGCAGTATTTT,CAWNLGVTSAADTQYF,TRBV30,-,TRBD2,TRBJ2-3
TGTGCCAGCAGCCAAGATTGTATAAGGCAGGGCAAAGATGAAAAACTGTTTTTT,CASSQDCIRQGKDEKLFF,TRBV3-1/TRBV3-2,-,-,TRBJ1-4
TGTGCCAGCAGCTTTTGGGAGACCTACGAGCAGTACTTC,CASSFWETYEQYF,TRBV5-6,-,-,TRBJ2-7
TGTGCCATCAGTGCCCAGGGACAGGGGTCTAGCAATCAGCCCCAGCATTTT,CAISAQGQGSSNQPQHF,TRBV10-3,few,TRBD1,TRBJ1-5